The clone carrying this T cell receptor (beta chain) was recorded at least ten times. The antigen is unknown. The data were taken from a study of breast tumors, draining lymph nodes, adjacent tissues. Study results and caveats: Most tumor T cells seemingly derive from lymph node, then expand in tumor.

TCRdb re-called the multiplex PCR reads through MiXCR, storing one row per CDR3 protein. This sample yields 150,000 to 200,000 distinct CDR3 sequences, of which roughly 30% are seen a single time; around 4% belongs to the top ten. Samples came from axillary lymph nodes draining the breast cancer. With V trimmed by 7 bases and J by 4 bases, 8 bases remained unmatched. This CDR3 is built from 16 residues. Germline-derived CDR1 and CDR2 are SNHLY and FYNNEI. The source is a female donor with breast cancer. Some clones in this sample may be carry-over from other donors' samples. Sequenced sample: axillary lymph node tissue. V and J are TRBV2 and TRBJ1-6, with 9 bases matching TRBD1. CDR3 nucleotide sequence: TGTGCCAGCAACCCGGGACAGGGTCGATATAATTCACCCCTCCACTTT. Amino acid sequence: CASNPGQGRYNSPLHF.